The table lists the clone carrying this T cell receptor beta chain with a count of one. This CDR3 is 14 amino acids long. Germline V gene lookup returns CDR1 MNHEY and CDR2 SVGAGI. Trimming removed 7 bases from V and 1 base from J; junction bases left unmatched: 4. This entry comes from a study of PD-L1 blockade in urothelial cancer. Study as a whole: As for prior chemotherapy regimens, patients had received 0 to 3. The study recovered a median of roughly 150,000 T cells per blood sample.

Sample time point: peripheral blood 6 weeks after treatment start. This table comes from immunoSEQ multiplex PCR, and its TCRdb copy is limited to in-frame clones, with some not included. In the table there are 42,000 or so clones, roughly four fifths of which are singletons. The chain has TRBV6-5 and TRBJ2-7; 10 positions match TRBD2. Sequences were derived from PBMCs, sampled around atezolizumab (anti-PD-L1) treatment. The origin of this receptor is a man aged 55 to 70 with urothelial cancer. DNA of the CDR3: TGTGCCAGCAAGCCTAGCGGGGGTTCCTACGAGCAGTACTTC. This translates into CASKPSGGSYEQYF.